This TCR beta chain was profiled in a study of spatial heterogeneity in lung cancer. TCRdb used MiXCR to reprocess the 5' RACE reads, holding one entry per CDR3 protein. The profile shows around 40,000 distinct CDR3 sequences, around 5.2% of them singletons. There are 14 residues in the CDR3. The germline gives CDR1 SGHAT, CDR2 FQNNGV. V gave up 5 bases and J gave up 6 bases; unmatched junction bases: 9. This clonotype was found many times. Time point indicated: sample taken at primary tumor resection. Samples came from some 71 TRACERx patients with untreated early-stage lung cancer. The sample was PBMCs, taken at surgery. The receptor was isolated from a female donor with early-stage non-small cell lung cancer. The chain employs TRBV11-2 and TRBJ1-1; 7 bases are shared with TRBD1. CDR3 DNA: TGTGCCAGCAGCGCGGGCCTTACAGGGGCTGAAGCTTTCTTT. This codes for CASSAGLTGAEAFF.